This TCR beta chain originates from a study of technical replicates of blood from several donors. This clone appeared a single time. There are 15 residues in the CDR3. The V gene's germline CDR1 is SGHRS and CDR2 YFSETQ. The V and J ends lost 3 bases and 2 bases respectively, with 13 bases between them. TCRdb's copy holds only in-frame clones and misses some; the assay was immunoSEQ multiplex PCR. The sample yields roughly 76,000 clones, approximately 94% seen once. Input material: T cells isolated from PBMCs. The V gene is TRBV5-1, the J gene TRBJ2-3; a possible D gene is TRBD1 (6 bases). The TCR sequence derives from a human donor in good health. The CDR3 DNA reads as TGCGCCAGCAGCTCCGACAGGCGACTCACAGATACGCAGTATTTT. Amino acids: CASSSDRRLTDTQYF.